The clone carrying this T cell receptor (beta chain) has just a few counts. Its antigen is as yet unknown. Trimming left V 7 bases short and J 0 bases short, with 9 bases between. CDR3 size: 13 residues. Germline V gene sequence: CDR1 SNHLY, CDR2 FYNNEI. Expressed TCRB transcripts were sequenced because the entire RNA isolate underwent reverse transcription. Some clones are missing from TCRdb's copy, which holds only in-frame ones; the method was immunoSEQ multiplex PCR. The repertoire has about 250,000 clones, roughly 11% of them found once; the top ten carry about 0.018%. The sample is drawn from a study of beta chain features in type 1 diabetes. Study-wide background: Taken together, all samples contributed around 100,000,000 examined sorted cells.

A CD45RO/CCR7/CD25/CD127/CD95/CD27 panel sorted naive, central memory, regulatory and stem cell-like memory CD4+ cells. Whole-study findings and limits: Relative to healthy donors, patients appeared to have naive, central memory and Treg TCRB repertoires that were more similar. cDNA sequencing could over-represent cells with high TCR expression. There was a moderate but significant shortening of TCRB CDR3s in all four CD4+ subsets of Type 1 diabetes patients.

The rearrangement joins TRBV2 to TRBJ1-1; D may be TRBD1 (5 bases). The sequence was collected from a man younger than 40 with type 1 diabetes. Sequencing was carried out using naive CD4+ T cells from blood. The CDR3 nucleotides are TGTGCCAGCAATCAACAGGTGAACACTGAAGCTTTCTTT. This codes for CASNQQVNTEAFF.